What follows describes a single TCR beta chain. The data derive from a study of T cell changes during pregnancy in multiple sclerosis. Produced via immunoSEQ multiplex PCR; TCRdb's table is partial and in-frame only. The sample yields approximately 100,000 clones, roughly 93% seen once. This CDR3 contains 15 residues. CDR1 is KGHSH and CDR2 is LQKENI in the germline V gene. V lost 6 bases and J lost 4; bases outside the gene matches: 8. The V gene is TRBV18, the J gene TRBJ2-7; TRBD1 agrees at 11 bases. This TCR came from a female donor with multiple sclerosis, enrolled in a pregnancy study. Sample: peripheral blood, taken before pregnancy. This chain's CDR3 is CASSPTGTGGYEQYF. The DNA for the CDR3 is TGTGCCAGCTCGCCGACCGGGACAGGGGGGTACGAGCAGTACTTC.